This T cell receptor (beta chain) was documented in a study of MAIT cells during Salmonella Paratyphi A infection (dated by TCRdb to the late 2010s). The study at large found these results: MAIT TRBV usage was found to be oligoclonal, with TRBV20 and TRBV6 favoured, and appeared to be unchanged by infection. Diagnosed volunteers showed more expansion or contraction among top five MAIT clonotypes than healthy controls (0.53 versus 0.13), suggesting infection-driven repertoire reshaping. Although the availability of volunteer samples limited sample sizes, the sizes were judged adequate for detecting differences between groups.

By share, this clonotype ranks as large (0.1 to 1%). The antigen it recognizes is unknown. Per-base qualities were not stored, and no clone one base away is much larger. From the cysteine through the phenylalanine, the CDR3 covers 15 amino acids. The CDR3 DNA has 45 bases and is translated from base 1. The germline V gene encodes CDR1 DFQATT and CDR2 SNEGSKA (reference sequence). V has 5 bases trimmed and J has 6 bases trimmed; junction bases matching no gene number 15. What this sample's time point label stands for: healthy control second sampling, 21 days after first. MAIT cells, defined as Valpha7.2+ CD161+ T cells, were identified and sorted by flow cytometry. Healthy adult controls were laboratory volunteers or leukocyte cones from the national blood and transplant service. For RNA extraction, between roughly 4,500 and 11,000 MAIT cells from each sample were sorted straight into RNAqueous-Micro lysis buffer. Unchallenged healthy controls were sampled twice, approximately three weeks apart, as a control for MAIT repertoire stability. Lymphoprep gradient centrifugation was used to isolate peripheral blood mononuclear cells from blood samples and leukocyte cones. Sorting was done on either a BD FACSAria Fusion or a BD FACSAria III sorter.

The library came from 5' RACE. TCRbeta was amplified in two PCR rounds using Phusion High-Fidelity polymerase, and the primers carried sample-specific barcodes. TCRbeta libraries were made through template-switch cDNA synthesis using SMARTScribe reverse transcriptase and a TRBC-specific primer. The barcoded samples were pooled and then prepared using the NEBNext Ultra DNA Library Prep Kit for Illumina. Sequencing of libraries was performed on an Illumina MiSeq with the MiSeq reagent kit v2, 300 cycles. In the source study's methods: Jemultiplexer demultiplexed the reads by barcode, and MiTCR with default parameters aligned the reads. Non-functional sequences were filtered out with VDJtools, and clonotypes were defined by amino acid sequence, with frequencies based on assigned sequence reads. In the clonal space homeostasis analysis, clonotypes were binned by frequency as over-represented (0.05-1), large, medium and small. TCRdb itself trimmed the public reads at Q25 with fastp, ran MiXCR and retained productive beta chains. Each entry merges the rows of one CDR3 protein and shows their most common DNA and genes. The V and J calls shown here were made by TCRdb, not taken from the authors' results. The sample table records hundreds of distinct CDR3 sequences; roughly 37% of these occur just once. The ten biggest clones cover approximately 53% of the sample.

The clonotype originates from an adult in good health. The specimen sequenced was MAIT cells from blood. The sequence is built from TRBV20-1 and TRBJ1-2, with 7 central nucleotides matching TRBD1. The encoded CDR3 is CSARTGYRDSDGYTF. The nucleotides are TGCAGTGCTCGTACCGGTTACCGGGACAGCGATGGCTACACCTTC.